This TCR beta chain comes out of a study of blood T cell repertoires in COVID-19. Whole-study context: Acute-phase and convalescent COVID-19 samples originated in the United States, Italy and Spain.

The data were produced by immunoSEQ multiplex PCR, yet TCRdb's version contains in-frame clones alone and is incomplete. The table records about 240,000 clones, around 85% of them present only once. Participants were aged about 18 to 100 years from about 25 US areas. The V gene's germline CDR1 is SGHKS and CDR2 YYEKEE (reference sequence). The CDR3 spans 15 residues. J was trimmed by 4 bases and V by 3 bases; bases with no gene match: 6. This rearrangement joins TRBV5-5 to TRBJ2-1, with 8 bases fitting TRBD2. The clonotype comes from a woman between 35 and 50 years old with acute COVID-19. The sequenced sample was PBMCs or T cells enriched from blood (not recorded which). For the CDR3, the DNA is TGTGCCAGCAGCTCGTTGACTAGCGCTTACAATGAGCAGTTCTTC. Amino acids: CASSSLTSAYNEQFF.